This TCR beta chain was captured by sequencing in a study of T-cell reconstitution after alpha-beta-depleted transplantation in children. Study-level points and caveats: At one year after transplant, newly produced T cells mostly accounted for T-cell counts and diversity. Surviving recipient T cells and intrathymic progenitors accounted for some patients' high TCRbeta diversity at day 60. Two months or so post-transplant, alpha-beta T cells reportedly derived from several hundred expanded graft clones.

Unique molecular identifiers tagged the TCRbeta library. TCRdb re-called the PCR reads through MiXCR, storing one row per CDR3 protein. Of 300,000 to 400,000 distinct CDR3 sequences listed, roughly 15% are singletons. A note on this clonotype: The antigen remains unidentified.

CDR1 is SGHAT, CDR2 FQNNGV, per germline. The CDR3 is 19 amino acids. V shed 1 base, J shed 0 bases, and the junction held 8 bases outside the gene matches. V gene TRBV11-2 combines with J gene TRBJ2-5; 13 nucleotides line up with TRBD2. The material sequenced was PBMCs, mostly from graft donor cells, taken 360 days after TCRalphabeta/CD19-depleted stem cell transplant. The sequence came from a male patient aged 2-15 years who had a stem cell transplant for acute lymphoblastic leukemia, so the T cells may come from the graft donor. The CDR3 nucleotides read TGTGCCAGCAGCTTAGTAGGGACTAGCGGGAATAGGTACCAAGAGACCCAGTACTTC. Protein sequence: CASSLVGTSGNRYQETQYF.